Listed here are 13 T cell receptor beta chains from one sample, sequenced in a study of blood T cells in healthy people across ages. The authors ran a second PCR of 7 to 11 cycles using a sample-barcoded 5' primer and a J-beta primer mix. Each CDR3 protein is one row after TCRdb ran MiXCR on the 5' RACE reads. The sample shows around 690,000 distinct CDR3 sequences, around 54% of them seen only once. The specimen was blood. The receptors come from a man aged 60 to 75 in good health.

This clonotype appeared a few times. The chain is built from TRBV6-6 and TRBJ1-2; D is perhaps TRBD1 (6 bases). V was pared by 5 bases and J by 4 bases, with 11 bases between. Germline lookup yields CDR1 MNHNY and CDR2 SVGAGI (reference sequence). The CDR3 sequence is 13 residues long. The CDR3 is CASSRQETYGYTF. DNA of the CDR3: TGTGCCAGCAGTCGACAGGAGACCTATGGCTACACCTTC.

This chain links TRBV21-1 with TRBJ2-3; TRBD1, the table's D call, was not compared with the DNA. TRBV21-1 corresponds to a pseudogene. There are 14 residues in the CDR3. The CDR3 DNA reads TGTGCCAGCAGCAGTGGACAGGAGGAAAATACGCAGTATTTT. Translation gives CASSSGQEENTQYF.

This sequence joins TRBV12-3 or TRBV12-4 and TRBJ2-3; 10 nucleotides align to TRBD1. V dropped 6 bases and J dropped 8; count of bases not matched to a gene: 8. The CDR3 consists of 14 residues. The CDR3 DNA reads as TGTGCCAGCAGCCCATGGACAGGGGGGGGTACGCAGTATTTT. Protein sequence: CASSPWTGGGTQYF.

The rearrangement joins TRBV2 to TRBJ1-1; 7 nucleotides match TRBD1. This CDR3 has 14 residues. Germline V gives CDR1 SNHLY, CDR2 FYNNEI. Losses at the gene ends were 1 base for V and 4 bases for J; bases not matched to a gene: 3. The CDR3 bases are TGTGCCAGCAGTGAAGAGACAGGGACCACTGAAGCTTTCTTT. As protein: CASSEETGTTEAFF.

The CDR3 here is CASSSSRTVETQYF. The CDR3 nucleotides read TGTGCCAGCAGTAGTTCCCGGACAGTGGAGACCCAGTACTTC. The chain uses TRBV6-6 and TRBJ2-5; a possible D gene is TRBD1 (6 bases). V dropped 5 bases and J dropped 5 bases, with 15 bases sitting between them. Germline values: CDR1 MNHNY, CDR2 SVGAGI (reference sequence). The CDR3 contains 14 residues.

The J gene is TRBJ1-2, the V gene TRBV7-2; TRBD1 agrees at 9 bases. After removal of 5 bases from V and 4 bases from J, the junction contained 8 bases not matched to a gene. Looked up from germline, CDR1 is SGHTA and CDR2 is FQGNSA. There are 15 residues in the CDR3. The CDR3 DNA is TGTGCCAGCAGCCCCGCCGGGACAGGGCCCTATGGCTACACCTTC. It yields the protein CASSPAGTGPYGYTF.

The J gene is TRBJ1-1, the V gene TRBV29-1; tentatively, D is TRBD1 (6 bases). The CDR3 consists of 14 residues. The V gene lost 4 bases and the J gene lost 4 bases, with 16 bases spanning the gap. The germline CDR1 and CDR2 sequences are SQVTM and ANQGSEA. CDR3 nucleotides: TGCAGCGTTGCCCATGCGGCGGGGGCCACTGAAGCTTTCTTT. It codes for CSVAHAAGATEAFF.

This chain joins TRBV3-1 and TRBJ2-2; D might be TRBD1 (6 bases). The CDR3 is made up of 16 amino acids. The V end lost 4 bases, the J end lost 0 bases, and 12 bases lay between the germline ends. Germline V gene data show CDR1 as LGHDT and CDR2 as YNNKEL (reference sequence). As DNA, the CDR3 is TGTGCCAGCAGCCCCTACAGGGATCCGAACACCGGGGAGCTGTTTTTT. Translation: CASSPYRDPNTGELFF.

This chain links TRBV4-1 with TRBJ2-1, with D perhaps matching TRBD1 or TRBD2 (5 bases each). Judging by the DNA end, TRBJ2-7 fits better; the J call may be wrong. The CDR3 sequence is 16 residues long. CDR1 MGHRA and CDR2 YSYEKL come from the germline V gene. This chain's CDR3 is CASSQTTGTFYNEQYF. The CDR3 DNA reads as TGCGCCAGCAGCCAAACTACCGGGACGTTCTACAATGAGCAGTACTTC.

This clonotype was counted between two and nine times. The chain has TRBV11-2 and TRBJ1-6; TRBD1 agrees at 8 bases. The CDR3 totals 16 residues. J was trimmed by 10 bases and V by 4 bases; bases with no gene match: 12. Germline CDR1 SGHAT, CDR2 FQNNGV. The CDR3 nucleotides read TGTGCCAGCAGCTATTCCTCCGGGACAGGAGGATCACCCCTCCACTTT. It codes for CASSYSSGTGGSPLHF.

The V call is TRBV10-3, the J call TRBJ2-5, with D unresolved. The CDR3 totals 13 residues. Between the trimmed V and J ends, which lost 2 bases and 2 bases, there was a span of 6 bases. Germline V gene data show CDR1 as ENHRY and CDR2 as SYGVKD. CDR3: CAISENRQETQYF. In DNA form, the CDR3 reads TGTGCCATCAGTGAGAACAGACAAGAGACCCAGTACTTC.

The rearrangement joins TRBV20-1 to TRBJ2-5; 7 nucleotides match TRBD1. V lost 6 bases, J lost 4 bases, and 11 bases stayed unmatched. CDR1 DFQATT and CDR2 SNEGSKA come from the germline V gene (reference sequence). This CDR3 is 14 amino acids long. CDR3 region: CSAPRQGSGETQYF. The CDR3 bases are TGCAGTGCCCCACGACAGGGCAGTGGAGAGACCCAGTACTTC.

This sequence joins TRBV20-1 and TRBJ1-2; TRBD1 is a possible D gene (5 bases). Germline assignment: CDR1 DFQATT and CDR2 SNEGSKA (reference sequence). CDR3 length: 14 residues. Trimming pared 5 bases from V and 6 bases from J, leaving 19 bases between. The CDR3 DNA follows: TGCAGTGCTTGGTCCTTGGCAGGGATGGATGGCTACACCTTC. Translation: CSAWSLAGMDGYTF.